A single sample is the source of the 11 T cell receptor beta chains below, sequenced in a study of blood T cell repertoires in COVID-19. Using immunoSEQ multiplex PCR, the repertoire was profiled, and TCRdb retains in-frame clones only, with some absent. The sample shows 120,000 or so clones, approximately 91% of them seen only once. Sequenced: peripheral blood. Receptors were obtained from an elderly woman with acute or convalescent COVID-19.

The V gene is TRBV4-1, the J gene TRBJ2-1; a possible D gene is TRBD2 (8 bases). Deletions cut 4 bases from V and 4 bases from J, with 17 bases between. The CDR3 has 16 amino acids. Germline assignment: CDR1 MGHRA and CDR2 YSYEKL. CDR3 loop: CASSRDSGSSYNEQFF. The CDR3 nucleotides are TGCGCCAGCAGCCGGGACAGCGGGAGCTCTTACAATGAGCAGTTCTTC.

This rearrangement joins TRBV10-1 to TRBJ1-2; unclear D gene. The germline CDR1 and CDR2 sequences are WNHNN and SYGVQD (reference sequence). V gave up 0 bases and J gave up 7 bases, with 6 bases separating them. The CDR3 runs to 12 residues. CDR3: CASSESRFGYTF. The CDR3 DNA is TGCGCCAGCAGTGAGTCGCGGTTTGGCTACACCTTC.

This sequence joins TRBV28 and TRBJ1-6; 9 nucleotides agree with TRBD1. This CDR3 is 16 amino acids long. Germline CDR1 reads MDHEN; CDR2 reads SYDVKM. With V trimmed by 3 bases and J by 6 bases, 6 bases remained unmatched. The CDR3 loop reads CASSLGRGQGNSPLHF. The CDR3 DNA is TGTGCCAGCAGTTTGGGGAGGGGACAGGGTAATTCACCCCTCCACTTT.

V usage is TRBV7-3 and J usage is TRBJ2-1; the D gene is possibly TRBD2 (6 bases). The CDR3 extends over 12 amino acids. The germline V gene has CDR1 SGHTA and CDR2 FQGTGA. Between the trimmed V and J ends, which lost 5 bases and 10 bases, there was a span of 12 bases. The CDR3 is CASSTGGDEQFF. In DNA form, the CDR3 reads TGTGCCAGCAGCACCGGAGGGGACGAGCAGTTCTTC.

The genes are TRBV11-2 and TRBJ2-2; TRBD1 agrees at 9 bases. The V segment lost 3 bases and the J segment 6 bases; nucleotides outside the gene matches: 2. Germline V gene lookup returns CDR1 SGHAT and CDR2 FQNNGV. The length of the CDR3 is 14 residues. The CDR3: CASSLDRGAGELFF. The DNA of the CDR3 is TGTGCCAGCAGCTTGGACAGGGGCGCCGGGGAGCTGTTTTTT.

The CDR3 DNA sequence: TGTGCCAGCATCAGGGCGATCACAGATACGCAGTATTTT. It translates to CASIRAITDTQYF. V and J are TRBV2 and TRBJ2-3; D might be TRBD1 (5 bases). Germline V gene data show CDR1 as SNHLY and CDR2 as FYNNEI. This CDR3 is 13 amino acids long. V shed 7 bases and J shed 2 bases, with 10 bases lying between them.

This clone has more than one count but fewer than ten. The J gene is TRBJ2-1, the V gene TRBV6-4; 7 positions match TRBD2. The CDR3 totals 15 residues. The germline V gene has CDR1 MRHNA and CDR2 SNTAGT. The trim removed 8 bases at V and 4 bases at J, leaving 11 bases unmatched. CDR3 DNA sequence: TGTGCCAGCCGCCGTGAGCCTAGCGGTTACAATGAGCAGTTCTTC. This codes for CASRREPSGYNEQFF.

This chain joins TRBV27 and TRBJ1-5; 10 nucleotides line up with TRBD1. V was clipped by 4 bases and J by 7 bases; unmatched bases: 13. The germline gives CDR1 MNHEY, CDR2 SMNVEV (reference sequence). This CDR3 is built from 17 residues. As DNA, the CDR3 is TGTGCCAGCAGTTGGACAGGGGGGGTGATGGGGTCCCAGCCCCAGCATTTT. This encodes CASSWTGGVMGSQPQHF.

CDR3 nucleotide sequence: TGTGCCAGCTCACCACCCGGGGGTGCGAACACCGGGGAGCTGTTTTTT. Residues: CASSPPGGANTGELFF. V is TRBV18 and J is TRBJ2-2, with D possibly being TRBD2 (6 bases). CDR3 length: 16 amino acids. V lost 0 bases and J 0 bases, leaving 8 bases between the germline ends. CDR1 is KGHSH and CDR2 is LQKENI in the germline V gene.

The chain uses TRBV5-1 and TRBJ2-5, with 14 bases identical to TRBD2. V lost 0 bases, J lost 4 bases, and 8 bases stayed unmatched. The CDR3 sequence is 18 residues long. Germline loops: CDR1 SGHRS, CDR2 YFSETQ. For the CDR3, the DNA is TGCGCCAGCAGCTTGGGAGGACTAGCGGGAGGATTAGGAGAGACCCAGTACTTC. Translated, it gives CASSLGGLAGGLGETQYF.

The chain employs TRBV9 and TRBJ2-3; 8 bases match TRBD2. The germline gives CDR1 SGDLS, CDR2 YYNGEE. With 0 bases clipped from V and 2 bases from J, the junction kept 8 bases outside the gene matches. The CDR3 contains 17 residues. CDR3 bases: TGTGCCAGCAGCGTAGGAGGAGCGGGGGCACACACAGATACGCAGTATTTT. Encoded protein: CASSVGGAGAHTDTQYF. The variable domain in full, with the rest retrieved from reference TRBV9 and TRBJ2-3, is DSGVTQTPKHLITATGQRVTLRCSPRSGDLSVYWYQQSLDQGLQFLIQYYNGEERAKGNILERFSAQQFPDLHSELNLSSLELGDSALYFCASSVGGAGAHTDTQYFGPGTRLTVL.